The entry that follows covers one TCR beta chain sequence. The antigen is unknown. The analysis combined second doses at about 4 or about 12 weeks. These data belong to a study of T cell responses to AZD1222 COVID-19 vaccine. Produced via immunoSEQ multiplex PCR; TCRdb's table is partial and in-frame only. This table has approximately 140,000 clones, roughly nine tenths appearing once. Study-wide results and caveats: Spike-specific TCR breadth and depth rose after two AZD1222 doses.

Trimming took off 2 bases at V and 5 bases at J, with 7 bases between the two ends. The length of the CDR3 is 14 residues. Germline V gene data show CDR1 as KGHSH and CDR2 as LQKENI. The sample here was peripheral blood, taken 28 days after the second AZD1222 dose. The chain is built from TRBV18 and TRBJ1-6; D is perhaps TRBD1 (6 bases). This sequence was found in an adult who received the AZD1222 COVID-19 vaccine. The CDR3 region has the DNA TGTGCCAGCTCACCAACAGGGAATAATTCACCCCTCCACTTT. This codes for CASSPTGNNSPLHF.